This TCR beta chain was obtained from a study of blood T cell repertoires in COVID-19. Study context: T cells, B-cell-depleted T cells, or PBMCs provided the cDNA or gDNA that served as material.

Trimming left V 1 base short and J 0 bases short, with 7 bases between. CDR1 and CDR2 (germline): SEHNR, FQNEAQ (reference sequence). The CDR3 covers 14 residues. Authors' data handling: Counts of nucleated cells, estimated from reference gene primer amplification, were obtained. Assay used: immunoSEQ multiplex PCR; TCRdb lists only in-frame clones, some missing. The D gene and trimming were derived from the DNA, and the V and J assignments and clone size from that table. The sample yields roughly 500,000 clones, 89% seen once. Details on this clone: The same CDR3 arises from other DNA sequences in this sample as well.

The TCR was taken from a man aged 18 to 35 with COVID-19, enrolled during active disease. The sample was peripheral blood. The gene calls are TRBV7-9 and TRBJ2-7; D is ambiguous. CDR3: CASSLVESSYEQYF. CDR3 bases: TGTGCCAGCAGCTTAGTGGAGAGCTCCTACGAGCAGTACTTC.